These 17 T cell receptor beta chains originate from one sample sequenced in a study of T cell responses to AZD1222 COVID-19 vaccine. Libraries were prepared by immunoSEQ multiplex PCR; TCRdb keeps only in-frame clonotypes and omits some of them. In the table there are around 95,000 clones, roughly 89% of which are singletons. The starting material was peripheral blood, obtained on day 0 of AZD1222 vaccination. These receptors originate from an adult in good health.

V is TRBV19 and J is TRBJ1-1; no reliable D call. Germline V gives CDR1 LNHDA, CDR2 SQIVND (reference sequence). This CDR3 is built from 14 residues. V was cut by 5 bases and J by 0 bases, with 10 bases left in between. CDR3 sequence reads: CASSDGSMNTEAFF. CDR3 nucleotide sequence: TGTGCCAGTAGTGACGGATCAATGAACACTGAAGCTTTCTTT.

The CDR3 loop is CAISGGGQQETQYF. For the CDR3, the DNA is TGTGCCATCAGTGGGGGAGGGCAGCAAGAGACCCAGTACTTC. J is TRBJ2-5 and V is TRBV10-3, with TRBD2 matching over 7 bases. The V and J ends lost 4 bases and 2 bases, in that order; junction bases with no gene match: 4. The length of the CDR3 is 14 residues. Germline CDR1 ENHRY, CDR2 SYGVKD.

This clone was found many times. This chain connects TRBV6-1 to TRBJ2-7; 10 nucleotides agree with TRBD1. After removal of 1 base from V and 3 bases from J, the junction contained 0 bases not matched to a gene. Germline-derived CDR1 and CDR2 are MNHNS and SASEGT. CDR3 length: 14 residues. The CDR3 nucleotides are TGTGCCAGCAGTGAAGGGACAGGGGGCTACGAGCAGTACTTC. Translation gives CASSEGTGGYEQYF.

This chain uses TRBV5-1 with TRBJ2-7; D gene ambiguous. The CDR3 totals 14 residues. CDR1 and CDR2 from the germline V gene are SGHRS and YFSETQ. V shed 0 bases and J shed 6 bases, with 13 bases lying between them. In nucleotides, the CDR3 is TGCGCCAGCAGCTTGGCCCTCCCCCCAGGCGAGCAGTACTTC. This gives the protein CASSLALPPGEQYF.

The V gene is TRBV14, the J gene TRBJ2-7; D possibly corresponds to TRBD2 (5 bases). The CDR3 loop spans 11 amino acids. Trimming left V 3 bases short and J 9 bases short, with 9 bases between. Per germline, CDR1 SGHDN and CDR2 FVKESK. DNA for the CDR3: TGTGCCAGCAGCCAGTCGAGGGTGCAGTACTTC. It specifies CASSQSRVQYF.

V usage is TRBV7-2 and J usage is TRBJ1-1, with D possibly matching TRBD1 (5 bases). CDR3 size: 16 residues. The V end lost 2 bases, the J end lost 7 bases, and 20 bases lay between the germline ends. Germline-derived CDR1 and CDR2 are SGHTA and FQGNSA. The CDR3 spells CASSLRYQGSGGEAFF. The CDR3 nucleotides are TGTGCCAGCAGCTTAAGGTACCAGGGTTCTGGTGGTGAAGCTTTCTTT.

The gene calls are TRBV5-1 and TRBJ2-7; 7 bases are a match to TRBD1. CDR3 length equals 13 residues. Germline CDR1 reads SGHRS; CDR2 reads YFSETQ. V was clipped by 1 base and J by 4 bases; unmatched bases: 2. CDR3 amino acids: CASSLNRGYEQYF. The CDR3 DNA is TGCGCCAGCAGCTTGAACAGGGGATACGAGCAGTACTTC.

This sequence joins TRBV4-1 and TRBJ2-3, with D unresolved. The CDR3 is made up of 14 amino acids. Trimming took 3 bases from V and 8 from J, leaving 15 bases between them. CDR1 is MGHRA and CDR2 is YSYEKL in the germline V gene. The CDR3 nucleotides are TGCGCCAGCAGCCAGCCCCTGAGTGGGCCTACGCAGTATTTT. Its protein is CASSQPLSGPTQYF.

V and J are TRBV6-5 and TRBJ1-4; a possible D gene is TRBD1 (6 bases). Trimming shortened V by 7 bases and J by 3 bases, and 9 bases separated the two germline ends. The CDR3 runs to 13 residues. CDR1 and CDR2 (germline): MNHEY, SVGAGI. CDR3 coding DNA: TGTGCCAGCAAGGACAGTCCTAATGAAAAACTGTTTTTT. Protein sequence: CASKDSPNEKLFF.

The rearrangement links TRBV7-2 to TRBJ2-7, with a tentative D call TRBD1 (5 bases). CDR1 SGHTA and CDR2 FQGNSA come from the germline V gene. This CDR3 is 14 amino acids long. Deletions cut 4 bases from V and 5 bases from J, with 15 bases between. The DNA of the CDR3 is TGTGCCAGCAGCTACACTCCCAGGGCCCACGAGCAGTACTTC. Amino acid sequence: CASSYTPRAHEQYF.

V gene TRBV29-1 combines with J gene TRBJ2-1; D remains ambiguous. Trimming stripped 2 bases from V and 9 bases from J, with 8 bases between. CDR3 size: 11 residues. From germline, CDR1 is SQVTM and CDR2 ANQGSEA. For the CDR3, the DNA is TGCAGCGTTGAATTGTACGCTGAGCAGTTCTTC. Residues: CSVELYAEQFF.

This rearrangement joins TRBV4-3 to TRBJ1-2, with D unresolved. The germline CDR1 and CDR2 sequences are LGHNA and YSLEER. This CDR3 spans 13 amino acids. Deletions cut 1 base from V and 4 bases from J, with 7 bases between. The CDR3, as DNA: TGCGCCAGCAGCCAAGGAGAACCCTATGGCTACACCTTC. This sequence encodes CASSQGEPYGYTF.

This clone came up once. The rearrangement links TRBV27 to TRBJ2-1; 7 nucleotides match TRBD2. The V gene's germline CDR1 is MNHEY and CDR2 SMNVEV (reference sequence). This CDR3 region has 17 residues. J lost 0 bases, V lost 5 bases, and 10 bases had no gene match. The CDR3 protein is CASSPSRGVSSYNEQFF. CDR3 nucleotides: TGTGCCAGCAGTCCCTCACGGGGGGTTAGCTCCTACAATGAGCAGTTCTTC.

The chain couples TRBV12-3 or TRBV12-4 to TRBJ1-1; D unclear. Trimming took off 4 bases at V and 2 bases at J, with 8 bases between the two ends. The CDR3 sequence is 13 residues long. CDR3 loop: CASSSTINTEAFF. The CDR3 DNA sequence: TGTGCCAGCAGTTCGACGATCAACACTGAAGCTTTCTTT.

This clone was seen just once. The rearrangement uses TRBV3-1 (or the pseudogene TRBV3-2) and TRBJ1-2; the D is unclear. V dropped 0 bases and J dropped 3 bases, with 17 bases sitting between them. This CDR3 has 17 amino acids. Germline values: CDR1 LGHDT, CDR2 YNNKEL (reference sequence). CDR3 DNA sequence: TGTGCCAGCAGCCAAGATTCGACGCCTGGGATGGACTATGGCTACACCTTC. Its protein is CASSQDSTPGMDYGYTF.

The chain has TRBV30 and TRBJ1-2, with TRBD1 identical over 12 bases. The CDR3 is 14 amino acids. CDR1 is GTSNPN and CDR2 is SVGIG in the germline V gene (reference sequence). V lost 3 bases, J lost 5 bases, and 4 bases stayed unmatched. The CDR3 region is CAWRLGQGAYGYTF. CDR3 nucleotides: TGTGCCTGGAGATTGGGACAGGGGGCTTATGGCTACACCTTC.

The rearrangement uses TRBV11-2 and TRBJ2-7; 8 nucleotides match TRBD1. CDR3 length equals 15 residues. The trim removed 6 bases at V and 4 bases at J, leaving 11 bases unmatched. Germline V gene sequence: CDR1 SGHAT, CDR2 FQNNGV. The CDR3 spells CASRLVRGPGYEQYF. CDR3 bases: TGTGCCAGCAGACTTGTCAGGGGGCCGGGGTACGAGCAGTACTTC.